This TCR beta chain was sequenced during a study of Graves' ophthalmopathy and Graves' hyperthyroidism. Whole-study context: Untreated patients at initial diagnosis provided peripheral blood.

V was clipped by 6 bases and J by 1 base, with 9 bases between them. This CDR3 spans 13 amino acids. Per germline, CDR1 SNHLY and CDR2 FYNNEI. General study results and limits: Progression of ophthalmopathy was predicted by the model with about 67% sensitivity and 72.22% specificity.

With respect to this clonotype: Its antigen is not known.

Newly diagnosed hyperthyroidism donors, aged 18 to 65, duration under 2 months. A roughly 10 ml volume of fresh peripheral blood provided the PBMCs. Transcripts of RNA were the source for amplifying TCR beta CDR3 regions. HTBI primers primed a first-round RT-PCR, and a second-round multiplex PCR followed. One entry per CDR3 protein results from TCRdb running MiXCR on the multiplex PCR reads. Among 24,000 or so distinct CDR3 sequences listed, 48% were seen once. The chain links TRBV2 to TRBJ1-1; D ambiguous. This TCR was recovered from an adult woman with stable Graves' hyperthyroidism. Sequencing used peripheral blood. Written as DNA, the CDR3 is TGTGCCAGCAGCCAGACACAGAACACTGAAGCTTTCTTT. Translated, it gives CASSQTQNTEAFF.